These 21 T cell receptor beta chains originate from one sample sequenced in a study of cytomegalovirus exposure and HLA in healthy donors. The study ran its PCR with 60 Vbeta and 13 Jbeta primers. Profiled with immunoSEQ multiplex PCR; TCRdb holds only in-frame clones, not every one. The sample holds approximately 130,000 clones, around 84% seen once. Specimen: PBMCs. These receptors were taken from a man aged 50-59 years in good health and CMV-seronegative.

This chain links TRBV6-6 with TRBJ1-4, with 11 bases matching TRBD1. This CDR3 has 16 amino acids. From germline, CDR1 is MNHNY and CDR2 SVGAGI (reference sequence). V lost 7 bases and J lost 8; bases outside the gene matches: 12. DNA for the CDR3: TGTGCCAGCACTCGGACAGGGGGCGCGTACCTGGAAAAACTGTTTTTT. It is translated as CASTRTGGAYLEKLFF.

The chain links TRBV19 to TRBJ1-1; a possible D gene is TRBD1 (6 bases). This CDR3 contains 16 residues. V lost 5 bases and J 4 bases, leaving 20 bases between the germline ends. Germline assignment: CDR1 LNHDA and CDR2 SQIVND (reference sequence). For the CDR3, the DNA is TGTGCCAGTAGTCTTCACAACAGGGAATGGAGCACTGAAGCTTTCTTT. Amino acids: CASSLHNREWSTEAFF.

The V call is TRBV28, the J call TRBJ1-2; D remains ambiguous. From germline, CDR1 is MDHEN and CDR2 SYDVKM. The CDR3 sequence is 13 residues long. V dropped 7 bases and J dropped 4 bases, with 13 bases sitting between them. CDR3 DNA: TGTGCCAGCACCCTGAGCCCCGGCTATGGCTACACCTTC. Translating it yields CASTLSPGYGYTF.

This clone showed up just once. The rearrangement uses TRBV9 and TRBJ2-5, with TRBD1 matching over 8 bases. Germline lookup yields CDR1 SGDLS and CDR2 YYNGEE. The CDR3 has 13 amino acids. The V gene end was trimmed by 3 bases and the J gene end by 5 bases; junction bases not matched to a gene: 3. The CDR3 spells CASSARQGETQYF. CDR3 DNA: TGTGCCAGCAGCGCCCGACAGGGGGAGACCCAGTACTTC.

The rearrangement uses TRBV9 and TRBJ2-7, with TRBD2 matching 12 bases. CDR1 SGDLS and CDR2 YYNGEE come from the germline V gene. This CDR3 spans 15 amino acids. V shed 4 bases, J shed 3 bases, and the junction held 5 bases outside the gene matches. The CDR3 DNA sequence: TGTGCCAGCAGCCCCGGACTAGCGGGATACTACGAGCAGTACTTC. Its protein is CASSPGLAGYYEQYF. Full variable domain (rest looked up from reference TRBV9 and TRBJ2-7): DSGVTQTPKHLITATGQRVTLRCSPRSGDLSVYWYQQSLDQGLQFLIQYYNGEERAKGNILERFSAQQFPDLHSELNLSSLELGDSALYFCASSPGLAGYYEQYFGPGTRLTVT.

This clone was detected only a few times. The rearrangement links TRBV2 to TRBJ2-3; 8 nucleotides match TRBD2. The germline V gene has CDR1 SNHLY and CDR2 FYNNEI. Trimming took 6 bases from V and 3 from J; bases not matched to a gene: 5. The CDR3 consists of 14 residues. In DNA, the CDR3 is TGTGCCAGCAGCTTGGGACTAGGAACAGATACGCAGTATTTT. Translating it yields CASSLGLGTDTQYF.

The chain carries TRBV2 and TRBJ1-1; D unresolved. Trimming removed 7 bases at V and 1 base at J, with 4 bases between. From germline, CDR1 is SNHLY and CDR2 FYNNEI. This CDR3 has 11 residues. The CDR3 loop is CASTENTEAFF. The CDR3 DNA is TGTGCCAGCACAGAGAACACTGAAGCTTTCTTT.

The CDR3 nucleotides read TGCAGCGTTGTTGGGACAGGCCAAAACATTCAGTACTTC. Translated: CSVVGTGQNIQYF. The chain employs TRBV29-1 and TRBJ2-4, with 8 nucleotides matching TRBD1. The CDR3 runs to 13 residues. Germline CDR1 and CDR2: SQVTM and ANQGSEA. V lost 4 bases, J lost 5 bases, and 4 bases stayed unmatched.

V is TRBV2 and J is TRBJ1-1; D might be TRBD1 (5 bases). Germline values: CDR1 SNHLY, CDR2 FYNNEI. The CDR3 totals 13 residues. V lost 8 bases, J lost 2 bases, and 12 bases lay in between. The chain's CDR3 is CASAAGVNTEAFF. DNA of the CDR3: TGTGCCAGCGCAGCGGGGGTCAACACTGAAGCTTTCTTT.

The gene calls are TRBV7-2 and TRBJ2-7; weak D call: TRBD1 (5 bases). Germline lookup yields CDR1 SGHTA and CDR2 FQGNSA. Trimming took off 2 bases at V and 2 bases at J, with 10 bases between the two ends. CDR3 length equals 14 residues. The CDR3 region has the DNA TGTGCCAGCAGCTTAAGTCAGGGTCCCTACGAGCAGTACTTC. Translated, it gives CASSLSQGPYEQYF.

The gene calls are TRBV2 and TRBJ2-3; 9 bases match TRBD2. Germline lookup yields CDR1 SNHLY and CDR2 FYNNEI. The CDR3 is 15 residues long. V shed 3 bases, J shed 6 bases, and the junction held 7 bases outside the gene matches. CDR3 region: CASSERLAGTDTQYF. CDR3 bases: TGTGCCAGCAGTGAGAGGCTAGCGGGGACGGATACGCAGTATTTT.

The chain links TRBV28 to TRBJ1-5; D possibly corresponds to TRBD1 (6 bases). This CDR3 contains 14 residues. Trimming cost V 3 bases and J 3 bases, with 9 bases left between them. Germline CDR1 and CDR2: MDHEN and SYDVKM. This CDR3 is CASSFTGYNQPQHF. DNA of the CDR3: TGTGCCAGCAGTTTTACAGGGTACAATCAGCCCCAGCATTTT.

The chain carries TRBV10-3 and TRBJ2-3, with TRBD2 matching over 8 bases. The J segment lost 2 bases and the V segment lost 7 bases, leaving 5 bases of the junction unmatched. CDR1 is ENHRY, CDR2 SYGVKD, per germline. The CDR3 loop spans 14 amino acids. CDR3 in amino acids: CAITTGGPTDTQYF. The CDR3 DNA follows: TGTGCCATCACGACGGGGGGGCCCACAGATACGCAGTATTTT.

The chain employs TRBV4-2 and TRBJ2-5; 11 bases fit TRBD2. The DNA end is more similar to TRBJ2-7, so the J call may be wrong. The CDR3 is 16 amino acids. Germline assignment: CDR1 LGHNA and CDR2 YNFKEQ. The CDR3 sequence is CASSQDTSGGVSEQYF. DNA of the CDR3: TGTGCCAGCAGCCAAGATACTAGCGGGGGAGTAAGCGAGCAGTACTTC.

V gene TRBV27 combines with J gene TRBJ1-1; D not resolved. The germline gives CDR1 MNHEY, CDR2 SMNVEV (reference sequence). Trimming stripped 2 bases from V and 4 bases from J, with 8 bases between. The CDR3 extends over 13 amino acids. CDR3 DNA sequence: TGTGCCAGCAGTTTAAGAAGAGGCACTGAAGCTTTCTTT. It codes for CASSLRRGTEAFF.

This clone was seen once. This rearrangement joins TRBV7-9 to TRBJ2-3, with D maybe TRBD2 (5 bases). Germline loops: CDR1 SEHNR, CDR2 FQNEAQ (reference sequence). The CDR3 is 14 amino acids. V was trimmed by 5 bases and J by 4 bases, leaving 13 bases between them. Written as DNA, the CDR3 is TGTGCCAGCAGCGACGAGGGAGTCCCAGATACGCAGTATTTT. It codes for CASSDEGVPDTQYF.

The rearrangement links TRBV4-2 to TRBJ2-3, with 9 bases aligning to TRBD2. V lost 2 bases and J lost 2; bases outside the gene matches: 8. The CDR3 is 17 amino acids. Per germline, CDR1 LGHNA and CDR2 YNFKEQ. Written as DNA, the CDR3 is TGTGCCAGCAGCCAACGCCCGAGCGGGGGGCTCACAGATACGCAGTATTTT. This translates into CASSQRPSGGLTDTQYF.

The chain links TRBV5-1 to TRBJ2-1; D might be TRBD2 (5 bases). Germline CDR1 is SGHRS and CDR2 is YFSETQ. The CDR3 consists of 17 residues. Between the trimmed V and J ends, which lost 0 bases and 3 bases, there was a span of 16 bases. The CDR3 DNA follows: TGCGCCAGCAGCTTGGCCAAGAAGGGAGTATTCTACAATGAGCAGTTCTTC. This codes for CASSLAKKGVFYNEQFF.

The chain has TRBV19 and TRBJ1-5; D is perhaps TRBD1 (6 bases). The CDR3 totals 15 residues. CDR1 is LNHDA and CDR2 is SQIVND in the germline V gene (reference sequence). Trimming pared 5 bases from V and 6 bases from J, leaving 17 bases between. The DNA of the CDR3 is TGTGCCAGTAGTGTACCAGGGGTGGGCGGTCAGCCCCAGCATTTT. This translates into CASSVPGVGGQPQHF.

CDR3 protein: CASSLDQDPGTEAFF. The CDR3 nucleotides are TGCGCCAGCAGCTTGGACCAGGATCCGGGAACTGAAGCTTTCTTT. The J gene is TRBJ1-1, the V gene TRBV5-1; unclear D gene. V dropped 0 bases and J dropped 5 bases, with 14 bases sitting between them. Germline CDR1 is SGHRS and CDR2 is YFSETQ. The CDR3 runs to 15 residues.

This clone came up once. The chain recombines TRBV6-1 with TRBJ1-2; D not certain. Trimming stripped 1 base from V and 5 bases from J, with 20 bases between. Germline loops: CDR1 MNHNS, CDR2 SASEGT. This CDR3 is built from 17 residues. In DNA form, the CDR3 reads TGTGCCAGCAGTGAAGACAGTTGGTTAGCGAGTGAGTATGGCTACACCTTC. This encodes CASSEDSWLASEYGYTF.